The next 20 T cell receptor beta chains were all read from a single sample in a study of T cells in narcolepsy. Method: immunoSEQ multiplex PCR; TCRdb's copy keeps in-frame clones and lacks some. The table lists 26,000 or so clones, more than 75% of them singletons, with 1.1% in the top ten. The sequenced sample was CD45RA- memory CD4+ T cells from PBMCs. These receptors were taken from a human donor with narcolepsy.

The rearrangement uses TRBV7-2 and TRBJ2-3; 9 positions agree with TRBD2. After removal of 4 bases from V and 1 base from J, the junction contained 3 bases not matched to a gene. The CDR3 covers 15 residues. Germline CDR1 SGHTA, CDR2 FQGNSA. The CDR3 DNA sequence: TGTGCCAGCAGCTCCATAGCGGGGGGCACAGATACGCAGTATTTT. This sequence encodes CASSSIAGGTDTQYF.

This clone was detected a few times. The chain is built from TRBV7-6 and TRBJ2-5; 9 nucleotides line up with TRBD2. The CDR3 covers 14 residues. Germline V gives CDR1 SGHVS, CDR2 FNYEAQ. J lost 9 bases, V lost 8 bases, and 13 bases had no gene match. The CDR3 is CASDSPSRGGAQYF. As DNA, the CDR3 is TGTGCCAGCGACTCCCCGAGCCGCGGGGGGGCCCAGTACTTC.

The chain joins TRBV28 to TRBJ2-7; 10 bases are a match to TRBD1. V was clipped by 6 bases and J by 9 bases; unmatched bases: 14. Per the germline V gene, CDR1 is MDHEN and CDR2 is SYDVKM. The CDR3 runs to 15 residues. The chain's CDR3 is CASRPPGTGDFWQYV. The CDR3 nucleotides are TGTGCCAGCAGACCACCCGGGACAGGGGATTTCTGGCAGTACGTC.

The chain is built from TRBV7-2 and TRBJ1-1; D not certain. This CDR3 has 13 residues. In germline, CDR1 is SGHTA, CDR2 FQGNSA. Trimming pared 2 bases from V and 1 base from J, leaving 5 bases between. CDR3 nucleotides: TGTGCCAGCAGCTTAATCAAGAACACTGAAGCTTTCTTT. Residues: CASSLIKNTEAFF.

This chain links TRBV9 with TRBJ1-4; 7 nucleotides match TRBD1. The germline CDR1 and CDR2 sequences are SGDLS and YYNGEE. The CDR3 has 17 residues. Trimming removed 3 bases from V and 0 bases from J; junction bases left unmatched: 8. The chain's CDR3 is CASSGRQGLTTNEKLFF. The DNA for the CDR3 is TGTGCCAGCAGCGGACGACAGGGCCTGACAACTAATGAAAAACTGTTTTTT.

V gene TRBV6-6 combines with J gene TRBJ1-1; 8 bases are a match to TRBD1. Trimming at V came to 2 bases and at J to 4 bases, leaving 3 bases not matched to a gene. The CDR3 is made up of 14 amino acids. The germline V gene encodes CDR1 MNHNY and CDR2 SVGAGI (reference sequence). CDR3 amino acids: CASSYGQGGTEAFF. The CDR3 nucleotides are TGTGCCAGCAGTTACGGACAGGGAGGCACTGAAGCTTTCTTT.

The J gene is TRBJ2-1, the V gene TRBV11-2, with 10 positions matching TRBD2. Germline V lookup: CDR1 SGHAT, CDR2 FQNNGV. Unmatched junction bases numbered 5, after V lost 3 bases and J lost 12 bases. The CDR3 has 13 residues. The CDR3 DNA reads as TGTGCCAGCAGCTTGCAGCGGGGGGGCCTGCAGTTCTTC. Its translation is CASSLQRGGLQFF.

The chain combines TRBV9 with TRBJ2-1, with TRBD2 matching over 7 bases. J gave up 8 bases and V 4 bases, and 12 bases lay outside the gene matches. CDR3 length equals 15 residues. The germline CDR1 and CDR2 sequences are SGDLS and YYNGEE. The CDR3: CASSPTSQVFDEQFF. DNA for the CDR3: TGTGCCAGCAGCCCGACTAGCCAGGTATTTGATGAGCAGTTCTTC.

CDR3 coding DNA: TGTGCCAGCAGCTCACTGGACAGAGCGAACACCGGGGAGCTGTTTTTT. Translating gives CASSSLDRANTGELFF. The V gene is TRBV5-4, the J gene TRBJ2-2; tentative D call: TRBD1 (6 bases). Per germline, CDR1 SGHNT and CDR2 YYREEE (reference sequence). The ends were cut back, 3 bases at V and 0 bases at J, with 12 bases in the middle. This CDR3 is 16 amino acids long.

The chain is built from TRBV28 and TRBJ1-2; possible D gene TRBD1, 6 bases. This CDR3 comprises 13 residues. Deletions cut 6 bases from V and 4 bases from J, with 12 bases between. Germline V gene lookup returns CDR1 MDHEN and CDR2 SYDVKM. CDR3 nucleotide sequence: TGTGCCAGCAGGAACAGGGAAGGCTATGGCTACACCTTC. Protein sequence: CASRNREGYGYTF.

The V call is TRBV5-1, the J call TRBJ2-1, with 13 bases lining up with TRBD2. The V segment lost 4 bases and the J segment 3 bases; nucleotides outside the gene matches: 7. Germline V gives CDR1 SGHRS, CDR2 YFSETQ. CDR3 length equals 17 residues. CDR3 amino acids: CASSPSRTSGGYNEQFF. The CDR3 DNA is TGCGCCAGCAGCCCATCTCGGACTAGCGGGGGCTACAATGAGCAGTTCTTC.

The chain combines TRBV2 with TRBJ2-5; no definite D call. This CDR3 spans 17 amino acids. V lost 2 bases to trimming and J lost 5 bases, with 21 bases between them. Germline-derived CDR1 and CDR2 are SNHLY and FYNNEI. CDR3 nucleotides: TGTGCCAGCAGTGAAAGGTTCGGACGGAGCCACGGGGAGACCCAGTACTTC. Translated, it gives CASSERFGRSHGETQYF.

The rearrangement uses TRBV25-1 and TRBJ1-2; no clear D. From germline, CDR1 is MGHDK and CDR2 SYGVNS. Trimming removed 1 base at V and 6 bases at J, with 9 bases between. The CDR3 runs 13 residues. CDR3 sequence: CASSESGGHGYTF. The CDR3 DNA reads TGTGCCAGCAGTGAATCGGGAGGGCATGGCTACACCTTC.

This clone was counted a single time. This chain uses TRBV5-1 with TRBJ1-2; D gene ambiguous. This CDR3 spans 13 amino acids. V dropped 6 bases and J dropped 4 bases, with 13 bases sitting between them. CDR1 is SGHRS, CDR2 YFSETQ, per germline. CDR3 sequence: CASTPGSGYGYTF. CDR3 in DNA: TGCGCCAGCACCCCCGGGTCGGGCTATGGCTACACCTTC.

The J gene is TRBJ1-2, the V gene TRBV27, with D unclear. Looked up from germline, CDR1 is MNHEY and CDR2 is SMNVEV (reference sequence). The germline V and J ends were trimmed by 2 bases and 4 bases, with 5 bases remaining between them. The CDR3 is 12 amino acids. In nucleotides, the CDR3 is TGTGCCAGCAGTTTAGATGGCTATGGCTACACCTTC. It codes for CASSLDGYGYTF.

In its sample, this clone was seen once. This chain uses TRBV15 with TRBJ2-3; D is perhaps TRBD1 or TRBD2 (5 bases each). In germline, CDR1 is LNHNV, CDR2 YYDKDF (reference sequence). V was trimmed by 3 bases and J by 4 bases, leaving 8 bases between them. This CDR3 has 13 amino acids. CDR3 nucleotides: TGTGCCACCAGCAGGGGGGTCGCAGATACGCAGTATTTT. Amino acid sequence: CATSRGVADTQYF. The variable domain in full, completed from reference TRBV15 and TRBJ2-3, reads DAMVIQNPRYQVTQFGKPVTLSCSQTLNHNVMYWYQQKSSQAPKLLFHYYDKDFNNEADTPDNFQSRRPNTSFCFLDIRSPGLGDTAMYLCATSRGVADTQYFGPGTRLTVL.

The V gene is TRBV28, the J gene TRBJ2-3; TRBD1 aligns across 9 bases. From germline, CDR1 is MDHEN and CDR2 SYDVKM. This CDR3 has 16 amino acids. Trimming took 5 bases from V and 0 from J; bases not matched to a gene: 6. The CDR3 here is CASSRTGASSTDTQYF. The CDR3 bases are TGTGCCAGCAGTAGGACAGGGGCTTCTAGCACAGATACGCAGTATTTT.

The chain carries TRBV5-4 and TRBJ1-1, with TRBD1 matching over 7 bases. Germline V gives CDR1 SGHNT, CDR2 YYREEE (reference sequence). The length of the CDR3 is 14 residues. V was pared by 0 bases and J by 5 bases, with 4 bases of the junction left unmatched. CDR3 amino acids: CASSLGKGATEAFF. DNA of the CDR3: TGTGCCAGCAGCTTGGGAAAGGGGGCAACTGAAGCTTTCTTT.

This chain uses TRBV19 with TRBJ1-1; D is perhaps TRBD1 (6 bases). CDR3 length: 13 amino acids. Germline CDR1 reads LNHDA; CDR2 reads SQIVND (reference sequence). Trimming left V 1 base short and J 10 bases short, with 13 bases between. CDR3 in amino acids: CASSIAGQGRAFF. The CDR3 coding sequence is TGTGCCAGTAGTATAGCCGGGCAGGGGAGAGCTTTCTTT.

The chain has TRBV9 and TRBJ1-6; no firm D call. V lost 4 bases and J lost 0, with 14 bases in between. Germline V lookup: CDR1 SGDLS, CDR2 YYNGEE. This CDR3 has 17 amino acids. CDR3 nucleotides: TGTGCCAGCAGCCCTCTTGGACTGACCTCCTATAATTCACCCCTCCACTTT. Translated: CASSPLGLTSYNSPLHF.